This is a list of T cell receptor beta chains from one sample in a study of blood T cell repertoires in COVID-19. Assay used: immunoSEQ multiplex PCR; TCRdb lists only in-frame clones, some missing. The sample records about 200,000 clones, 80% to 90% being singletons. The sample was PBMCs or T cells enriched from blood (not recorded which). The receptors here all came from a man in his forties who had recovered from COVID-19. The CDR3 runs from the conserved cysteine through the conserved F or W. A D gene is named only where the DNA matches it firmly. Some rows mark clone size as missing; the rest say once, few, many or name a class of expanded clone.

cdr3_length	v_call	j_call	clone_size	d_call	cdr3_nt	cdr3_aa
11	TRBV20-1	TRBJ1-2	once	TRBD1	TGCAGTGCTTGGACAGGGGGTGGCTACACCTTC	CSAWTGGGYTF
16	TRBV3-1/TRBV3-2	TRBJ2-7	.	TRBD2	TGTGCCAGCAGCCCGTTAGCGGGAGGCCCCCCCCACGAGCAGTACTTC	CASSPLAGGPPHEQYF
12	TRBV6-6	TRBJ2-5	.	.	TGTGCCAGCTCTTTTCGTCAAGAGACCCAGTACTTC	CASSFRQETQYF
16	TRBV15	TRBJ2-1	.	TRBD2	TGTGCCACCAGCAAACCCGTAGCGGGAGGGCATAGTGAGCAGTTCTTC	CATSKPVAGGHSEQFF
18	TRBV5-3	TRBJ2-2	.	TRBD2	TGTGCCAGAAGCCCGGGACTAGCGGATACCAGGAACACCGGGGAGCTGTTTTTT	CARSPGLADTRNTGELFF
14	TRBV7-2	TRBJ1-6	once	.	TGTGCCAGCAGCCGGGGGACGAATAATTCACCCCTCCACTTT	CASSRGTNNSPLHF
17	TRBV24-1	TRBJ1-2	.	TRBD1	TGTGCCACCAGTGACCCAATCAATGGACAGGAAAAATATGGCTACACCTTC	CATSDPINGQEKYGYTF
12	TRBV28	TRBJ2-1	.	.	TGTGCCAGCAAACTACGACGGGATGAGCAGTTCTTC	CASKLRRDEQFF
15	TRBV27	TRBJ2-2	.	.	TGTGCCAGCAGTTTAGGACTCATGAACACCGGGGAGCTGTTTTTT	CASSLGLMNTGELFF
15	TRBV6-1	TRBJ2-3	.	.	TGTGCCAGCAGTGAAAGGGGGGGAGGGACAGATACGCAGTATTTT	CASSERGGGTDTQYF
14	TRBV7-2	TRBJ1-2	.	.	TGTGCCAGCAGCGCAACGACAACTTACTATGGCTACACCTTC	CASSATTTYYGYTF
12	TRBV2	TRBJ2-1	.	TRBD2	TGTGCCAGCCTCTGGCGGGAGGACAGGCAGTTCTTC	CASLWREDRQFF
12	TRBV30	TRBJ1-1	.	.	TGTGCCGGAGAGGGGGGGGGCACTGAAGCTTTCTTT	CAGEGGGTEAFF
16	TRBV3-1/TRBV3-2	TRBJ2-1	.	.	TGTGCCAGCAGCCATCCCCAGAGACACTCCTACAATGAGCAGTTCTTC	CASSHPQRHSYNEQFF
14	TRBV6-4	TRBJ1-2	.	TRBD1	TGTGCCAGCAGCGGGGACAGAACCAACTATGGCTACACCTTC	CASSGDRTNYGYTF
16	TRBV11-2	TRBJ1-4	.	.	TGTGCCAGCAGCTTAGGGTCGAGGACACCTTCTGAAAAACTGTTTTTT	CASSLGSRTPSEKLFF
13	TRBV5-8	TRBJ1-1	.	TRBD1	TGTGCCAGCAGCACTGGGACAGGGGGGGTAGCTTTCTTT	CASSTGTGGVAFF
13	TRBV12-3/TRBV12-4	TRBJ2-5	once	TRBD1	TGTGCCAGCAGGGGACAGGGTTTAGCGACCCAGTACTTC	CASRGQGLATQYF
15	TRBV9	TRBJ1-2	.	.	TGTGCCAGCAGCGGTTACCTGACAGAAAACTATGGCTACACCTTC	CASSGYLTENYGYTF
13	TRBV29-1	TRBJ1-1	.	TRBD1	TGCAGCGTTAAGGGACAGGGGAACACTGAAGCTTTCTTT	CSVKGQGNTEAFF
11	TRBV19	TRBJ2-3	.	TRBD1	TGTGCCAGAAGACAGGGCGCCACGCAGTATTTT	CARRQGATQYF
13	TRBV6-5	TRBJ1-2	.	TRBD1	TGTGCCAGCAGTACAGGGGGCGCCGTTGGCTACACCTTC	CASSTGGAVGYTF
17	TRBV3-1/TRBV3-2	TRBJ2-2	few	.	TGTGCCAGCAGCCAAGGGACTGGGAGGTCTGGCACCGGGGAGCTGTTTTTT	CASSQGTGRSGTGELFF
12	TRBV30	TRBJ1-3	.	.	TGTGCCTGGAGTCCGGCTGGAAACACCATATATTTT	CAWSPAGNTIYF
16	TRBV19	TRBJ2-3	.	TRBD1	TGTGCCAGTAGTATCAGGGGGTCGACTGTGGTAGATACGCAGTATTTT	CASSIRGSTVVDTQYF
13	TRBV10-3	TRBJ1-1	.	.	TGTGCCACGGCAGGTAGCGTGAACACTGAAGCTTTCTTT	CATAGSVNTEAFF